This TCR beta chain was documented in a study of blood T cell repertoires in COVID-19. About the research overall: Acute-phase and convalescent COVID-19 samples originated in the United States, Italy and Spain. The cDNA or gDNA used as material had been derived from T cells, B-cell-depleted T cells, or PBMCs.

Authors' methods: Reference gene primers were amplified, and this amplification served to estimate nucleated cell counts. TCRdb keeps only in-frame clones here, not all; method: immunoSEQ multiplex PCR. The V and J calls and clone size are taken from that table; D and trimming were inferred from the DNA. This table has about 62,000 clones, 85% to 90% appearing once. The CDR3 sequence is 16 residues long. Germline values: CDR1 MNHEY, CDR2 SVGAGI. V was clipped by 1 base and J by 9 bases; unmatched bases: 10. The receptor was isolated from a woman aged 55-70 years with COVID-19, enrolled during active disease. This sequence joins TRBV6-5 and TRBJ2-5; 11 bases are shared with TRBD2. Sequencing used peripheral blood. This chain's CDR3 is CASSYFSGRDPGAQYF. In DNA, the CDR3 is TGTGCCAGCAGTTACTTTAGCGGGAGGGACCCAGGGGCCCAGTACTTC.